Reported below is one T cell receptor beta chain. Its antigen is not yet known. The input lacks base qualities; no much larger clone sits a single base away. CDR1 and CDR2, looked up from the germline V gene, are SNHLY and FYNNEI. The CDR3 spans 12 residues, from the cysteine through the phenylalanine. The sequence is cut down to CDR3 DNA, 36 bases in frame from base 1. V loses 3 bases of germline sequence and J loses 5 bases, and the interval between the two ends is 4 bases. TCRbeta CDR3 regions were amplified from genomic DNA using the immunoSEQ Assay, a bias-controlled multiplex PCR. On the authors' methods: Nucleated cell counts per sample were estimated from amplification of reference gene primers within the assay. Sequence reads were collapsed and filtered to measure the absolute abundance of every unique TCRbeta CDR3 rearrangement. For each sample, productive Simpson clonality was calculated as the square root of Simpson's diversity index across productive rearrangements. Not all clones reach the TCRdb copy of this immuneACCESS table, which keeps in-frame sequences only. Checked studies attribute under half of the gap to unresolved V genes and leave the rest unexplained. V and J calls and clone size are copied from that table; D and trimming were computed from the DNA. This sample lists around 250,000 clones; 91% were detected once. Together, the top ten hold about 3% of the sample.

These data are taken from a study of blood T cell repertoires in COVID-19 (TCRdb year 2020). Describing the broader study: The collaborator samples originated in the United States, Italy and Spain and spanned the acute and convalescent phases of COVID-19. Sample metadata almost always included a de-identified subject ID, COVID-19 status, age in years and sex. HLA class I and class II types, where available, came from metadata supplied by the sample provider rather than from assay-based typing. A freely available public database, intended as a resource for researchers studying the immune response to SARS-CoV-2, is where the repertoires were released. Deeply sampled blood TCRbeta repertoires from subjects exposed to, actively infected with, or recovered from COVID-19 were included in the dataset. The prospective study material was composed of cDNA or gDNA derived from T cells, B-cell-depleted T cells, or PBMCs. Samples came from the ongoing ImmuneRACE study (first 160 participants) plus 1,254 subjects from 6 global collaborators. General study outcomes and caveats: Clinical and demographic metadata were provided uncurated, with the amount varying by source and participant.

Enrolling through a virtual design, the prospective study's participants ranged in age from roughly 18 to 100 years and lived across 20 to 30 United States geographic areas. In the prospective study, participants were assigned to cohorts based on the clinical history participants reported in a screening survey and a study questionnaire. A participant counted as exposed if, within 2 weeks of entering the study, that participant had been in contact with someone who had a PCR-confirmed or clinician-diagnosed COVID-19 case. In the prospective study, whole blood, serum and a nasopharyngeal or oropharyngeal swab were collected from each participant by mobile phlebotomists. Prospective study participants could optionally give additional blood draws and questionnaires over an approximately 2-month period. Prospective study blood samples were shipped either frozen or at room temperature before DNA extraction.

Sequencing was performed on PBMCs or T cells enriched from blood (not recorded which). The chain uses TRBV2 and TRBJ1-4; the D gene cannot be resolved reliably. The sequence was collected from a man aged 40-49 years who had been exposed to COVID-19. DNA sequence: TGTGCCAGCAGTGATGTAAATGAAAAACTGTTTTTT. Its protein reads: CASSDVNEKLFF.